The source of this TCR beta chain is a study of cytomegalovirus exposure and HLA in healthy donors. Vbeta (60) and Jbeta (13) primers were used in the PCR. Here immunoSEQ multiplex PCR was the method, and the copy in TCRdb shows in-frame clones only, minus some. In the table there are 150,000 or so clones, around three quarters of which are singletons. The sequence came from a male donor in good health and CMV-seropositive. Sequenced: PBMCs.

The CDR3 is CASSQGVLAGVETQYF. The CDR3 nucleotides read TGCGCCAGCAGCCAAGGTGTACTAGCGGGGGTGGAGACCCAGTACTTC. V usage is TRBV4-1 and J usage is TRBJ2-5; 11 bases are a match to TRBD2. J gave up 5 bases and V 1 base, and 6 bases lay outside the gene matches. Per germline, CDR1 MGHRA and CDR2 YSYEKL. This CDR3 region has 16 residues.